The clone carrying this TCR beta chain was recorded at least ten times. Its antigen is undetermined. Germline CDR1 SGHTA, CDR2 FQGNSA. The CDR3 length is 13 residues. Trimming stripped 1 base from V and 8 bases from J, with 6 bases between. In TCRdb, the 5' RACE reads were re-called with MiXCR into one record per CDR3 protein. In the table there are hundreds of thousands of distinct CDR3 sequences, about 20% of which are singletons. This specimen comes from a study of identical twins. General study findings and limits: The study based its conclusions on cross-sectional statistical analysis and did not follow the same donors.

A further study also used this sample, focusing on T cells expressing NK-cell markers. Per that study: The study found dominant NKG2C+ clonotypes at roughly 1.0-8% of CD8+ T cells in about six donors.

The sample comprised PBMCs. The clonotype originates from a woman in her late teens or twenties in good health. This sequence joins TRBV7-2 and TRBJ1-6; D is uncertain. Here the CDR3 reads CASSLDFYSPLHF. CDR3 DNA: TGTGCCAGCAGCTTAGATTTTTATTCACCCCTCCACTTT.